This TCR beta chain derives from a study of shared clonotypes between healthy human individuals. The unsorted samples took about 90 million PBMCs to get genomic DNA. Clones were read by immunoSEQ multiplex PCR, and TCRdb kept only the in-frame ones, dropping some. The sample has about 460,000 clones, approximately 77% seen once. V dropped 4 bases and J dropped 7; count of bases not matched to a gene: 8. This CDR3 region has 15 residues. From germline, CDR1 is SGDLS and CDR2 YYNGEE. V gene TRBV9 combines with J gene TRBJ1-4; 9 bases align to TRBD1. This clonotype was obtained from a middle-aged woman in good health. Some clones in this sample may be carry-over from other donors' samples. Material: PBMCs. The DNA for the CDR3 is TGTGCCAGCAGCACAAGGACAGGGGAGGGTGAAAAACTGTTTTTT. Translating it yields CASSTRTGEGEKLFF.